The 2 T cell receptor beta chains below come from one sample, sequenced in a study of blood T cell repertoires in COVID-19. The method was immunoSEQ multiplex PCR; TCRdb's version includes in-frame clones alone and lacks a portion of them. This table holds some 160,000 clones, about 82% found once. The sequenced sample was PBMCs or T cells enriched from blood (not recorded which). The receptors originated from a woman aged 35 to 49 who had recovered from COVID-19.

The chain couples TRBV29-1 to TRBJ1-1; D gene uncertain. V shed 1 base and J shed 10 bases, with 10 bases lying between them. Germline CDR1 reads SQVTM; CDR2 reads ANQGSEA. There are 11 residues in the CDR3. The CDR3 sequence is CSVEAPEGAFF. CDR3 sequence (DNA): TGCAGCGTTGAAGCCCCGGAGGGAGCTTTCTTT. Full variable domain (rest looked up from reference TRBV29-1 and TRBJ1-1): SAVISQKPSRDICQRGTSLTIQCQVDSQVTMMFWYRQQPGQSLTLIATANQGSEATYESGFVIDKFPISRPNLTFSTLTVSNMSPEDSSIYLCSVEAPEGAFFGQGTRLTVV.

The CDR3 DNA sequence: TGTGCCAGCTCACCAGGACAGCTCTCTGGAAACACCATATATTTT. This codes for CASSPGQLSGNTIYF. V gene TRBV18 combines with J gene TRBJ1-3, with D tentatively TRBD1 (6 bases). V was cut by 2 bases and J by 0 bases, with 8 bases left in between. The V gene's germline CDR1 is KGHSH and CDR2 LQKENI. The CDR3 spans 15 residues. Full variable domain (outside the CDR3, taken from reference TRBV18 and TRBJ1-3): NAGVMQNPRHLVRRRGQEARLRCSPMKGHSHVYWYRQLPEEGLKFMVYLQKENIIDESGMPKERFSAEFPKEGPSILRIQQVVRGDSAAYFCASSPGQLSGNTIYFGEGSWLTVV.